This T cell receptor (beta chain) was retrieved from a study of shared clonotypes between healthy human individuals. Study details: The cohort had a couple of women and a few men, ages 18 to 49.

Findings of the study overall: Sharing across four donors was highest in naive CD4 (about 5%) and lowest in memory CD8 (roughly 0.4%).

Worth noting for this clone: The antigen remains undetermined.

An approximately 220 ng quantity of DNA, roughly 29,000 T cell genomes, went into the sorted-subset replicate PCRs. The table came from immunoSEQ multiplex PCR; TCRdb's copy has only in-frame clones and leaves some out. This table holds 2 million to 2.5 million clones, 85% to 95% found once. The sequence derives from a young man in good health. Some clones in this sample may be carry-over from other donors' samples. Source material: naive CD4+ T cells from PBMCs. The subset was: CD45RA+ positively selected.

Written as DNA, the CDR3 is TGTGCCAGCAGTGGGACAGGGAGGGGGCACGAGCAGTACTTC. Its protein product is CASSGTGRGHEQYF. This chain joins TRBV6-1 and TRBJ2-7; D is possibly TRBD1 (8 bases). CDR1 is MNHNS, CDR2 SASEGT, per germline. V was cut by 4 bases and J by 5 bases, with 15 bases left in between. The CDR3 totals 14 residues.